Only one count was recorded for the clone carrying this T cell receptor beta chain. The CDR3 has 12 residues. Trimming cost V 5 bases and J 4 bases, with 8 bases left between them. The data were taken from a study of blood T cell repertoires in COVID-19. About the study: Material from acute and convalescent COVID-19 was sourced from the United States, Italy and Spain. Sample material is recorded as cDNA or gDNA derived from T cells, B-cell-depleted T cells, or PBMCs.

In the study's own analysis: Nucleated cell number was recorded as an estimate derived from reference gene primer amplification. TCRdb's copy holds only in-frame clones and misses some; the assay was immunoSEQ multiplex PCR. The DNA gave D and trimming, while V, J and clone size come from that table. The sample yields about 50,000 clones, 91% seen once. Sequencing input: peripheral blood. The receptor comes from a man aged 45-65 years with active COVID-19. The chain joins TRBV12-3 or TRBV12-4 to TRBJ1-2; TRBD1 is a possible D gene (5 bases). The CDR3 nucleotides read TGTGCCAGCAGTCCGGGGGGCTATGGCTACACCTTC. Its protein is CASSPGGYGYTF.